The 2 T cell receptor beta chains below come from one sample, sequenced in a study of blood T cell repertoires in COVID-19 (dated by TCRdb to the early 2020s). Libraries were built with the immunoSEQ multiplex PCR assay. Entries here come from immuneACCESS through TCRdb and include only in-frame sequences with V and J called. Some clones fail to appear in such tables; in the studies checked, an unresolved V gene covers under half of the shortfall, and the cause of the remainder is unknown. The sample table shows about 210,000 clones, and over 70% are seen once. The top ten constitute 7.5% to 9% of the sample. The source material was peripheral blood. The source of these receptors is a woman aged 50 to 65 with acute or convalescent COVID-19.

The chain links TRBV5-4 to TRBJ2-7, with D unresolved. The germline gives CDR1 SGHNT, CDR2 YYREEE (reference sequence). The CDR3 has 12 residues. Trimming stripped 2 bases from V and 3 bases from J, with 6 bases between. The CDR3, as DNA: TGTGCCAGCAGCTTACCTAACTACGAGCAGTACTTC. As protein: CASSLPNYEQYF. Filled out from reference TRBV5-4 and TRBJ2-7, the complete variable domain reads ETGVTQSPTHLIKTRGQQVTLRCSSQSGHNTVSWYQQALGQGPQFIFQYYREEENGRGNFPPRFSGLQFPNYSSELNVNALELDDSALYLCASSLPNYEQYFGPGTRLTVT.

This chain links TRBV10-1 with TRBJ2-3, with TRBD2 matching over 9 bases. The germline V gene has CDR1 WNHNN and CDR2 SYGVQD (reference sequence). Trimming cost V 8 bases and J 15 bases; bases outside gene matches: 21. The CDR3 sequence is 15 residues long. Here the CDR3 DNA reads TGCGCCAGCCTTATAAGTTCGTGGCGGGAGGGCTCACGTTATTTT. Its protein product is CASLISSWREGSRYF.